This TCR beta chain was documented in a study of blood T cell repertoires in COVID-19. Study as a whole: PBMCs, B-cell-depleted T cells, or T cells provided the cDNA or gDNA that made up the material.

Germline V gives CDR1 SGHDT, CDR2 YYEEEE. CDR3 length equals 12 residues. In regard to this clone: A read error may produce the germline difference seen at one junction end.

Method: immunoSEQ multiplex PCR; TCRdb's copy keeps in-frame clones and lacks some. The sample yields over 130,000 clones, 80% to 90% seen once. Sequencing was carried out using peripheral blood. The chain carries TRBV5-6 and TRBJ1-1, with no clear D. The clonotype comes from a man in his 70s with acute or convalescent COVID-19. CDR3 residues: CASSLADTEAFF. The CDR3 coding sequence is TGTGCCAGCAGCTTGGCTGACACAGAAGCTTTCTTT.